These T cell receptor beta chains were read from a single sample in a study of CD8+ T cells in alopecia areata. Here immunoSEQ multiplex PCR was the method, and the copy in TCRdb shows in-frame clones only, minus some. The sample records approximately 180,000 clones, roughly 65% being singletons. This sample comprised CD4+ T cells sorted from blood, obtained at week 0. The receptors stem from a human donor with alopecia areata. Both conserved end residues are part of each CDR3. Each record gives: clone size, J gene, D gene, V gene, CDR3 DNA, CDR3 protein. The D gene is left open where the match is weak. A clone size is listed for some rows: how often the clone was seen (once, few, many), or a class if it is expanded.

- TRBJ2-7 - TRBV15 TGTGCCACCAGCACCTGGAGCGCCCACGAGCAGTACTTC CATSTWSAHEQYF
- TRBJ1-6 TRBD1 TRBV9 TGTGCCAGCGCGATTCCAGGGGGATCCCTCCACTTT CASAIPGGSLHF
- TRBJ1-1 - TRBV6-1 TGTGCCAGCGGGCGGGCGAACACTGAAGCTTTCTTT CASGRANTEAFF
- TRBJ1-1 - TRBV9 TGTGCCAGCAGCGTAGATCCGGTAAACACTGAAGCTTTCTTT CASSVDPVNTEAFF
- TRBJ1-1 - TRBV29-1 TGCAGCGTTGAAAGGGAGTCCTTCTCGAACACTGAAGCTTTCTTT CSVERESFSNTEAFF
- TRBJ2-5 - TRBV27 TGTGCCAGCAGTTATGGGGGTTCGGAGACCCAGTACTTC CASSYGGSETQYF
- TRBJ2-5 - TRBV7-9 TGTGCCAGCAGCCCCCTCGGGGGACACCTAAGGGAGACCCAGTACTTC CASSPLGGHLRETQYF
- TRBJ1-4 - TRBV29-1 TGCAGCGTTGAACTTCTAGGATCGAACACTAGGAATGAAAAACTGTTTTTT CSVELLGSNTRNEKLFF
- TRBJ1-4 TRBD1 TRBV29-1 TGCAGCGCCCTGGGGCAGGGGGAAGGTTGGCCTAATGAAAAACTGTTTTTT CSALGQGEGWPNEKLFF
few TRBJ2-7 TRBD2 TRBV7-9 TGTGCCAGCAGCTTCGCGGGGGGCCACGAGCAGTACTTC CASSFAGGHEQYF
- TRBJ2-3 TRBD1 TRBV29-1 TGCAGCGTTGACGGGCAGGGGGCATATACGCAGTATTTT CSVDGQGAYTQYF
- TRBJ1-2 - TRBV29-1 TGCAGCGTTGAAGTTCAGGCTAACTATGGCTACACCTTC CSVEVQANYGYTF
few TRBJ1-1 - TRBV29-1 TGCAGCGTTGAAGGACGGACGAACACTGAAGCTTTCTTT CSVEGRTNTEAFF
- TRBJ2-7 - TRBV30 TGTGCCTGGAGTGTGGTCGGCGTTTCCTACGAGCAGTACTTC CAWSVVGVSYEQYF
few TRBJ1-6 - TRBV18 TGTGCCAGCTCACCTACAGGCGGCGGGCAATCACCCCTCCACTTT CASSPTGGGQSPLHF
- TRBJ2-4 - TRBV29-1 TGCAGCGTTTCCCCTGGTGAACTAGCCAAAAACATTCAGTACTTC CSVSPGELAKNIQYF
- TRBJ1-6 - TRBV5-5 TGTGCCAGCGCTAAAGATTCGGATTCACCCCTCCACTTT CASAKDSDSPLHF
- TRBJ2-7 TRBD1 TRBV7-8 TGTGCCAGCAGCCGGTCCCAGGGGGAAGGGACCGAGCAGTACTTC CASSRSQGEGTEQYF
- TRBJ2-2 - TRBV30 TGTGCCTGGGGTAATGGCGGGGAGCTGTTTTTT CAWGNGGELFF
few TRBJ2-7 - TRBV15 TGTGCCACCGGAGTTCAGGCGGCGGGTGAGCAGTACTTC CATGVQAAGEQYF
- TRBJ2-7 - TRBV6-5 TGTGCCAGCAGTGACACGGGTGGCGAGCAGTACTTC CASSDTGGEQYF
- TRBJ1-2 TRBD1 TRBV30 TGTGCCTGGAATCCGGGACAGGGGGCTAATAACTATGGCTACACCTTC CAWNPGQGANNYGYTF
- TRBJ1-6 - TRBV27 TGTGCCAGCCGGCTCGGAGAGGTAGGGGGATCACCCCTCCACTTT CASRLGEVGGSPLHF
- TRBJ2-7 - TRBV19 TGTGCCAGTGGCATAGCCTACGAGCAGTACTTC CASGIAYEQYF
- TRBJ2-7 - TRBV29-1 TGCAGCGTTAGTAGCGTCTACGAGCAGTACTTC CSVSSVYEQYF
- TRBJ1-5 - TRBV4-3 TGCGCCAGCAGCCTAGACTTGGGCCTCAGCAATCAGCCCCAGCATTTT CASSLDLGLSNQPQHF
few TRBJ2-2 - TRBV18 TGTGCCAGCTCAACGGGGGTACGGAGCACCGGGGAGCTGTTTTTT CASSTGVRSTGELFF
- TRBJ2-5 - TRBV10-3 TGTGCCATCAGTGGAGGGGAGACCCAGTACTTC CAISGGETQYF
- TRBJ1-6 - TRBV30 TGTGCCTGGAGTGTCACAGGAAATTCACCCCTCCACTTT CAWSVTGNSPLHF
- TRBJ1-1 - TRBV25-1 TGTGCCAGTCGCCGGAACACTGAAGCTTTCTTT CASRRNTEAFF
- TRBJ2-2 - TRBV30 TGTGCCTGGAGTGCGCCGGGGCTCTTAAACACCGGGGAGCTGTTTTTT CAWSAPGLLNTGELFF
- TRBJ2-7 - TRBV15 TGTGCCACCAGCAGAGACAGGGCCCACGAGCAGTACTTC CATSRDRAHEQYF
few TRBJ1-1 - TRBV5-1 TGCGCCAGCAGCTCGGCAGGGTCTTACACTGAAGCTTTCTTT CASSSAGSYTEAFF
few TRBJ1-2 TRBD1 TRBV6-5 TGTGCCAGCAGTTACGGGACAGGATCATTCGGCTACACCTTC CASSYGTGSFGYTF
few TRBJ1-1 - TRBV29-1 TGCAGCGTTGTTGGGCAGATGAACACTGAAGCTTTCTTT CSVVGQMNTEAFF
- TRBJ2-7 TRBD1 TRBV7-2 TGTGCCAGCAGACTTAGAGACAGGGACGAGCAGTACTTC CASRLRDRDEQYF
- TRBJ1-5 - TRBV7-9 TGTGCCAGCAGCTTGTCTGGGTACAATCAGCCCCAGCATTTT CASSLSGYNQPQHF
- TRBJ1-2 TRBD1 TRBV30 TGTGCCTGGAGTCCGCGGACAGGGTCCGGCTACACCTTC CAWSPRTGSGYTF
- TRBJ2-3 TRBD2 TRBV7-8 TGTGCCAGCAGCCCTCGAGCGGGGGGAATCACAGATACGCAGTATTTT CASSPRAGGITDTQYF
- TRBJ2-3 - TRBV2 TGTGCCAGCAGTGTTGGGGCCGGGGGCACAGATACGCAGTATTTT CASSVGAGGTDTQYF
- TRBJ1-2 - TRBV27 TGTGCCAGCAGTGCCAGGACGGCCTATGGCTACACCTTC CASSARTAYGYTF
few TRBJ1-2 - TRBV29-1 TGCAGCGTTGAACCTCAGACGGGACTGGGCTATGGCTACACCTTC CSVEPQTGLGYGYTF
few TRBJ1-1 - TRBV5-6 TGTGCCAGCAGTCGGGCGGGGGGAAGGCTGAACACTGAAGCTTTCTTT CASSRAGGRLNTEAFF
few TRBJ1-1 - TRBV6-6 TGTGCCAGCAGGGATATAGGGAACACTGAAGCTTTCTTT CASRDIGNTEAFF
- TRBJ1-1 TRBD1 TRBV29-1 TGCAGCGCTGGACAGGGGCAGGGTTCGGGAGCTTTCTTT CSAGQGQGSGAFF
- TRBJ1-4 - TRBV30 TGTGCCTGGAGTTCCCGGGGAGTAGGGCTCGAGGAAAAACTGTTTTTT CAWSSRGVGLEEKLFF
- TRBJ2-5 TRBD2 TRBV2 TGTGCCAGCAGTTCGGGACTAGCGGGGGGCCGAGAGACCCAGTACTTC CASSSGLAGGRETQYF
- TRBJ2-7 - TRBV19 TGTGCCAGTAGTACAGAGGCGGGCTACGAGCAGTACTTC CASSTEAGYEQYF
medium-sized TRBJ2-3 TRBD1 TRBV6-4 TGTGCCAGCAGTCCCGGGACAGGGAGCGCAGATACGCAGTATTTT CASSPGTGSADTQYF
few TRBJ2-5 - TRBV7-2 TGTGCCAGCAGCTTACGACAGAAAGAGACCCAGTACTTC CASSLRQKETQYF